This T cell receptor (beta chain) was sequenced for a study of blood T cell repertoires in COVID-19. Study-level information: Samples representing acute and convalescent COVID-19 were sourced from the United States, Italy and Spain.

CDR1 is MNHEY, CDR2 SMNVEV, per germline (reference sequence). V dropped 5 bases and J dropped 7; count of bases not matched to a gene: 10. The CDR3 is 16 residues long. A single count supports this clone. Profiled with immunoSEQ multiplex PCR; TCRdb holds only in-frame clones, not every one. Here the sample spans around 200,000 clones, about nine tenths being singletons. Sequencing was done on a sample of peripheral blood. The chain recombines TRBV27 with TRBJ1-6; 8 bases are shared with TRBD1. This clonotype was sampled from an older man with active or convalescent COVID-19. The CDR3 coding sequence is TGTGCCAGCAGTATAAAACAGGGGGGATACAATTCACCCCTCCACTTT. Its translation: CASSIKQGGYNSPLHF.